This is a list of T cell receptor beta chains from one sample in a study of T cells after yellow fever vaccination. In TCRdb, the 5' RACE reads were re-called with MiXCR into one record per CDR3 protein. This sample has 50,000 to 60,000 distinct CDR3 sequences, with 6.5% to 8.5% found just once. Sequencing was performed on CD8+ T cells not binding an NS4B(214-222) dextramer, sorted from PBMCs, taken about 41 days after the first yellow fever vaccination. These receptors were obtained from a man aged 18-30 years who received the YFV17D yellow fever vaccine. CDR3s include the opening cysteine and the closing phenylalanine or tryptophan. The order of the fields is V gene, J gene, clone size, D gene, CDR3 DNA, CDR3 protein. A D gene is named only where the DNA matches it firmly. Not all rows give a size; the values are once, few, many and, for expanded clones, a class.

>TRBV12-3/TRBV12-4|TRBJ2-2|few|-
TGTGCCAGCAGCCTCCCACGGGGGGCGAGCACCGGGGAGCTGTTTTTT
CASSLPRGASTGELFF
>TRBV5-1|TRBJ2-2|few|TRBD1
TGCGCCAGCAGCAACGGACAGGGGCCGCCCGGGGAGCTGTTTTTT
CASSNGQGPPGELFF
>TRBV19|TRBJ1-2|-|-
TGTGCCAGTAGGTGGGGAGGCGCTACCTATGGCTACACCTTC
CASRWGGATYGYTF
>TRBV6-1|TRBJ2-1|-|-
TGTGCCAGCAGAGGAGCAGGGAGCTCCTACAATGAGCAGTTCTTC
CASRGAGSSYNEQFF
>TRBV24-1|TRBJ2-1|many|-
TGTGCCACCAGTGTCGCAGGATATGGGTCCTACAATGAGCAGTTCTTC
CATSVAGYGSYNEQFF
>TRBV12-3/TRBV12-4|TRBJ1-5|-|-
TGTGCCAGCAGTTCCACAGGTTCTCAGCCCCAGCATTTT
CASSSTGSQPQHF
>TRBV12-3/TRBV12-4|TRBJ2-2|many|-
TGTGCCAGCAGTCCCGTGATGGGGGGTCCCGGGGAGCTGTTTTTT
CASSPVMGGPGELFF
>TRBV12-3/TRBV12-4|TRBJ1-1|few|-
TGTGCCAGCAGTTTATCGGGGGCGAACACTGAAGCTTTCTTT
CASSLSGANTEAFF
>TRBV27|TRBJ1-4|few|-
TGTGCCAGCAGGGGCCTGGGGGTCGGTAATGAAAAACTGTTTTTT
CASRGLGVGNEKLFF
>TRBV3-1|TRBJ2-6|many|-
TGTGCCAGCAGCCGACACTTGGGGAACTCTGGGGCCAACGTCCTGACTTTC
CASSRHLGNSGANVLTF
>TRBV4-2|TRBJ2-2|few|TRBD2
TGTGCCAGCAGCCAAGCTAGCGGGGGGGCAGTTATGGACACCGGGGAGCTGTTTTTT
CASSQASGGAVMDTGELFF
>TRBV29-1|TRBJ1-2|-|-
TGCAGCGTTGAAGCTAACTATGGCTACACCTTC
CSVEANYGYTF
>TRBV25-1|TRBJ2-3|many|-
TGTGCCAGCAGTGAATGGAGGGTTGATACGCAGTATTTT
CASSEWRVDTQYF
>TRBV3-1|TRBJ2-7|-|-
TGTGCCAGCAGCCAAGTAATATCCGGGGACGAGGACGAGCAGTACTTC
CASSQVISGDEDEQYF
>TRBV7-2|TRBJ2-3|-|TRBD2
TGTGCCAGCTTAGTAGCTAGCGGGGGGGGCACAGATACGCAGTATTTT
CASLVASGGGTDTQYF
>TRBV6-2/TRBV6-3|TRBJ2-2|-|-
TGTGCCAGCAGTTTTGGGTTCAGGGAGCTGTTTTTT
CASSFGFRELFF
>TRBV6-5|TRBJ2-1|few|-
TGTGCCAGCAGTTCCAGGACTACCTCGACTGTTAATGAGCAGTTCTTC
CASSSRTTSTVNEQFF
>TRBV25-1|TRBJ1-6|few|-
TGTGCCAGCAGGGGAGCCTCCTATAATTCACCCCTCCACTTT
CASRGASYNSPLHF
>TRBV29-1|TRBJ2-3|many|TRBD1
TGCAGCGTTCCACACAGGGGCACAGGGACAGATACGCAGTATTTT
CSVPHRGTGTDTQYF
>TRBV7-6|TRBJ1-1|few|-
TGTGCCAGCAGCTTAGAGTCCGCCTTGAACACTGAAGCTTTCTTT
CASSLESALNTEAFF
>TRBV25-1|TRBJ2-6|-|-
TGTGCCAGCAGTGAGCCTGGGGCCAACGTCCTGACTTTC
CASSEPGANVLTF
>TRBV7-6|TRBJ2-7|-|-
TGTGCCAGCAGCTTAGGCTCCCCCTACGAGCAGTACTTC
CASSLGSPYEQYF
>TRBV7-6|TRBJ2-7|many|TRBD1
TGTGCCAGCAGCTTAGAGCAGGGGGTGAGGTACGAGCAGTACTTC
CASSLEQGVRYEQYF
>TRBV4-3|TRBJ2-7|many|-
TGCGCCAGCAGCCAAGATCTAGGGTACTACGAGCAGTACTTC
CASSQDLGYYEQYF
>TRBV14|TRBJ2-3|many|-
TGTGCCAGCAGCCATCTTGGCAGGTCCGCAGATACGCAGTATTTT
CASSHLGRSADTQYF
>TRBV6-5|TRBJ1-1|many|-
TGTGCCAGCAGCCCCGTCGGGGGGGAGGCCACTGAAGCTTTCTTT
CASSPVGGEATEAFF
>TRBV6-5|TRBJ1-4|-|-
TGTGCCAGCAGTAACGAGGAGGGGGTCATTGAAAAACTGTTTTTT
CASSNEEGVIEKLFF
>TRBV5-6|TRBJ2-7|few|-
TGTGCCAGCAGCTTGGGAGGAAGCTCCTACGAGCAGTACTTC
CASSLGGSSYEQYF
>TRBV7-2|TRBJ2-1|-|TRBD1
TGTGCCAGCAGCTTTCCGGCCGTTGTACAGGGGAGTGAGCAGTTCTTC
CASSFPAVVQGSEQFF
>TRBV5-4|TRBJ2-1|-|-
TGTGCCAGCAGCTTGCTCCGGGGGATCTACAATGAGCAGTTCTTC
CASSLLRGIYNEQFF
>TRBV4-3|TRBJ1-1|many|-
TGCGCCAGCAGCCAATGGGGCCTGGGGACTGAAGCTTTCTTT
CASSQWGLGTEAFF
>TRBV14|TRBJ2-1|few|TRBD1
TGTGCCAGCAGCCAAATCGGGACAGGAAGCAATGAGCAGTTCTTC
CASSQIGTGSNEQFF
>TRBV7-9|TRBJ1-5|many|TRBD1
TGTGCCAGCAGCTTGTCAGGGGGGAATCAGCCCCAGCATTTT
CASSLSGGNQPQHF
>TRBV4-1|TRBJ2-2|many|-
TGCGCCAGCAGCCAGGGCCCGATGACCGGGGAGCTGTTTTTT
CASSQGPMTGELFF
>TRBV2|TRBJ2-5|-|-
TGTGCCAGCAGTGAAAGGGGGGATCGGACGCCCCAAGAGACCCAGTACTTC
CASSERGDRTPQETQYF
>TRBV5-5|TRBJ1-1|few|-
TGTGCCAGCAGCTTGCTGGGACTTAAAAATGAAGCTTTCTTT
CASSLLGLKNEAFF
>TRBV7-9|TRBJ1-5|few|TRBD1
TGTGCCAGCAGCTTAGCGGACAGGGGGCCACAACAGCCCCAGCATTTT
CASSLADRGPQQPQHF
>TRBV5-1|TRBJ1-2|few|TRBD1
TGCGCCAGCAGCTTGGCAGGGGGAGTCGGTGGCTACACCTTC
CASSLAGGVGGYTF
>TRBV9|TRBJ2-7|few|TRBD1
TGTGCCAGCAGCGTAGGAGGGACAGCCTACGAGCAGTACTTC
CASSVGGTAYEQYF
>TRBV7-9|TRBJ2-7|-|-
TGTGCCAGCAGCCATACAGGGAATTTAACGTACGAGCAGTACTTC
CASSHTGNLTYEQYF
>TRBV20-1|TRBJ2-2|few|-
TGCAGTGCTAGTCCCATCTACACCGGGGAGCTGTTTTTT
CSASPIYTGELFF
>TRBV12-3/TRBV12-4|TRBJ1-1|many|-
TGTGCCAGCAGGCGGGCCACTGAAGCTTTCTTT
CASRRATEAFF
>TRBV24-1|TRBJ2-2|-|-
TGTGCCACCAGTGATAATAAGGTTTGGATATCGAACACCGGGGAGCTGTTTTTT
CATSDNKVWISNTGELFF
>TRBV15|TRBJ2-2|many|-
TGTGCCACCAGCCGAGGGCCGAGGGCGACCGGGGAGCTGTTTTTT
CATSRGPRATGELFF
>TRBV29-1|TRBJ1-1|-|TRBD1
TGCAGCGTTGAGACAGGGAAGGCCACTGAAGCTTTCTTT
CSVETGKATEAFF
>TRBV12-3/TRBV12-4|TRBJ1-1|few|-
TGTGCCAGCAGTTTAAGGGGGGGCGCGAGGACTGAAGCTTTCTTT
CASSLRGGARTEAFF